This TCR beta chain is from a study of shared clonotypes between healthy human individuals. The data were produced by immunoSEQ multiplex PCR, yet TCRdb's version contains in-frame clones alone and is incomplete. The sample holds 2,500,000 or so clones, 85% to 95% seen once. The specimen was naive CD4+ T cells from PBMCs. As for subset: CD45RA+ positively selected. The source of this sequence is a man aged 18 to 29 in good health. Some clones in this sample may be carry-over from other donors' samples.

CDR3 coding DNA: TGTGCCAGCAGTGATCAGGGCAGGTCCGGCTACGAGCAGTACTTC. Its translation: CASSDQGRSGYEQYF. V gene TRBV2 combines with J gene TRBJ2-7; D possibly corresponds to TRBD1 (5 bases). The germline V gene has CDR1 SNHLY and CDR2 FYNNEI. The CDR3 loop spans 15 amino acids. Between the trimmed V and J ends, which lost 3 bases and 3 bases, there was a span of 15 bases. Supplemented by reference TRBV2 and TRBJ2-7, the full variable domain reads EPEVTQTPSHQVTQMGQEVILRCVPISNHLYFYWYRQILGQKVEFLVSFYNNEISEKSEIFDDQFSVERPDGSNFTLKIRSTKLEDSAMYFCASSDQGRSGYEQYFGPGTRLTVT.